Listed here are 29 T cell receptor beta chains from one sample, sequenced in a study of T-cell reconstitution after alpha-beta-depleted transplantation in children. Preparation of the TCRbeta library involved a method that used unique molecular identifiers. TCRdb processed the PCR reads anew with MiXCR; each CDR3 protein has one entry. The top ten clones hold 2% to 2.5% of a sample with fewer than 700,000 distinct CDR3 sequences, under 15% of them seen once. This material consisted of PBMCs, mostly from graft donor cells, taken 360 days after TCRalphabeta/CD19-depleted stem cell transplant. The origin of the receptors is a male patient between 10 and 17 years old who had a stem cell transplant for acute myeloid leukemia, so the T cells may come from the graft donor.

This rearrangement joins TRBV25-1 to TRBJ1-5; a possible D gene is TRBD1 (6 bases). This CDR3 region has 14 residues. Germline V gives CDR1 MGHDK, CDR2 SYGVNS. The V gene lost 4 bases and the J gene lost 0 bases, with 7 bases spanning the gap. CDR3 in DNA: TGTGCCAGCAGTGCACAGGGTAGCAATCAGCCCCAGCATTTT. Translation: CASSAQGSNQPQHF.

The chain links TRBV29-1 to TRBJ2-1; no definite D call. V lost 4 bases and J 6 bases, leaving 4 bases between the germline ends. The CDR3 contains 10 residues. The germline CDR1 and CDR2 sequences are SQVTM and ANQGSEA. CDR3 sequence reads: CSVVPNEQFF. For the CDR3, the DNA is TGCAGCGTTGTCCCCAATGAGCAGTTCTTC.

The chain links TRBV29-1 to TRBJ2-5; no clear D. The CDR3 has 11 residues. CDR1 and CDR2 from the germline V gene are SQVTM and ANQGSEA. V lost 7 bases and J 4 bases, leaving 10 bases between the germline ends. CDR3 amino acids: CSAWTVETQYF. In nucleotides, the CDR3 is TGCAGCGCATGGACCGTAGAGACCCAGTACTTC.

The rearrangement links TRBV9 to TRBJ2-7, with TRBD2 matching over 10 bases. V gave up 0 bases and J gave up 5 bases; unmatched junction bases: 5. This CDR3 spans 15 amino acids. Germline CDR1 SGDLS, CDR2 YYNGEE. CDR3: CASSVASGRFNEQYF. The CDR3 coding sequence is TGTGCCAGCAGCGTAGCTAGCGGGAGATTCAACGAGCAGTACTTC.

The chain uses TRBV11-2 and TRBJ2-1; 7 nucleotides align to TRBD2. The trim removed 3 bases at V and 3 bases at J, leaving 14 bases unmatched. CDR1 is SGHAT, CDR2 FQNNGV, per germline. This CDR3 has 18 residues. The CDR3 loop is CASSFILPGSGNYNEQFF. CDR3 sequence (DNA): TGTGCCAGCAGCTTTATTCTTCCAGGGAGCGGGAACTACAATGAGCAGTTCTTC.

This rearrangement joins TRBV6-1 to TRBJ1-1; maybe TRBD1 (5 bases). Between the trimmed V and J ends, which lost 9 bases and 10 bases, there was a span of 15 bases. There are 11 residues in the CDR3. Germline values: CDR1 MNHNS, CDR2 SASEGT. CDR3 residues: CASPRQGVAFF. Here the CDR3 DNA reads TGTGCCAGTCCGCGGCAAGGGGTAGCTTTCTTT.

This chain connects TRBV7-3 to TRBJ2-3; 10 bases agree with TRBD2. CDR3 length: 16 amino acids. The J segment lost 6 bases and the V segment lost 5 bases, leaving 11 bases of the junction unmatched. CDR1 SGHTA and CDR2 FQGTGA come from the germline V gene. CDR3 sequence: CASSQTSGVGGDTQYF. The CDR3, as DNA: TGTGCCAGCAGCCAAACTAGCGGGGTTGGGGGGGATACGCAGTATTTT. The full variable domain, in which reference TRBV7-3 and TRBJ2-3 provide the parts outside the CDR3, is GAGVSQTPSNKVTEKGKYVELRCDPISGHTALYWYRQSLGQGPEFLIYFQGTGAADDSGLPNDRFFAVRPEGSVSTLKIQRTERGDSAVYLCASSQTSGVGGDTQYFGPGTRLTVL.

This clonotype has only a few counts. The J gene is TRBJ2-1, the V gene TRBV7-8; 10 bases agree with TRBD2. V was pared by 7 bases and J by 6 bases, with 6 bases of the junction left unmatched. The CDR3 loop spans 14 amino acids. Looked up from germline, CDR1 is SGHVS and CDR2 is FQNEAQ. CDR3 sequence: CASTSGSIANEQFF. In DNA, the CDR3 is TGTGCCAGCACTAGCGGGAGCATAGCCAATGAGCAGTTCTTC.

V usage is TRBV7-6 and J usage is TRBJ1-1; a possible D gene is TRBD1 (5 bases). Germline lookup yields CDR1 SGHVS and CDR2 FNYEAQ. This CDR3 is built from 14 residues. Trimming shortened V by 8 bases and J by 5 bases, and 18 bases separated the two germline ends. The CDR3 bases are TGTGCCAGCGACCTTGGGACCCTGGGAACTGAAGCTTTCTTT. Its protein product is CASDLGTLGTEAFF.

The chain joins TRBV27 to TRBJ2-4, with 10 bases that match TRBD1. Germline values: CDR1 MNHEY, CDR2 SMNVEV (reference sequence). Trimming at V came to 3 bases and at J to 8 bases, leaving 10 bases not matched to a gene. CDR3 length equals 16 residues. The CDR3 nucleotides read TGTGCCAGCAGTTTTTATGGGAGACAGGGGGCGGACATTCAGTACTTC. Its translation: CASSFYGRQGADIQYF.

In its sample, this clonotype was seen a few times. J is TRBJ2-5 and V is TRBV20-1, with 7 bases matching TRBD2. Germline lookup yields CDR1 DFQATT and CDR2 SNEGSKA (reference sequence). V shed 5 bases, J shed 6 bases, and the junction held 3 bases outside the gene matches. This CDR3 comprises 11 residues. The CDR3 coding sequence is TGCAGTGCTGCCGGGAGGAAGACCCAGTACTTC. This gives the protein CSAAGRKTQYF.

This clonotype appeared a few times. This chain links TRBV28 with TRBJ2-7; TRBD2 aligns across 8 bases. The V and J ends lost 6 bases and 4 bases, in that order; junction bases with no gene match: 8. The CDR3 runs 14 residues. Germline V gene sequence: CDR1 MDHEN, CDR2 SYDVKM. The CDR3 DNA reads as TGTGCCAGCAGACTAAGCGGGAGTTGGTACGAGCAGTACTTC. It is translated as CASRLSGSWYEQYF.

The rearrangement joins TRBV6-1 to TRBJ2-3; D is perhaps TRBD2 (6 bases). V lost 7 bases and J lost 0, with 14 bases in between. This CDR3 has 15 residues. Germline V gene data show CDR1 as MNHNS and CDR2 as SASEGT. CDR3 nucleotides: TGTGCCAGCAAGCGGATCGGGACTAGCACAGATACGCAGTATTTT. It translates to CASKRIGTSTDTQYF.

This clonotype was seen a single time. The chain joins TRBV25-1 to TRBJ2-1, with TRBD2 matching over 13 bases. The CDR3 sequence is 17 residues long. Per germline, CDR1 MGHDK and CDR2 SYGVNS. J gave up 1 base and V 9 bases, and 9 bases lay outside the gene matches. CDR3 amino acids: CASRNRGLAGSYNEQFF. CDR3 coding DNA: TGTGCCAGTCGAAACAGGGGACTAGCGGGGTCCTACAATGAGCAGTTCTTC.

The sample holds a few counts of this clonotype. The chain links TRBV7-8 to TRBJ2-1, with 8 bases matching TRBD2. V was clipped by 4 bases and J by 10 bases; unmatched bases: 12. Germline values: CDR1 SGHVS, CDR2 FQNEAQ. The CDR3 contains 15 residues. Written as DNA, the CDR3 is TGTGCCAGCAGCTCGCTGACGGGAGGGCCTTGGGAGCAGTTCTTC. Translating gives CASSSLTGGPWEQFF.

This clonotype occurred a few times. The chain has TRBV19 and TRBJ1-5; possible D gene TRBD1, 6 bases. V lost 2 bases and J 3 bases, leaving 17 bases between the germline ends. Germline V CDR1 and CDR2: LNHDA, SQIVND (reference sequence). The length of the CDR3 is 17 residues. CDR3 sequence: CASSISGQPPFNQPQHF. The DNA for the CDR3 is TGTGCCAGTAGTATATCCGGACAGCCCCCTTTCAATCAGCCCCAGCATTTT.

The chain joins TRBV5-1 to TRBJ2-1; 14 nucleotides agree with TRBD2. V was clipped by 4 bases and J by 5 bases; unmatched bases: 8. CDR1 is SGHRS and CDR2 is YFSETQ in the germline V gene. CDR3 size: 17 residues. CDR3 protein: CASSTGLAGGDNNEQFF. DNA of the CDR3: TGCGCCAGCAGCACAGGACTAGCGGGAGGAGATAACAATGAGCAGTTCTTC.

The chain is built from TRBV2 and TRBJ2-7; the match to TRBD2 covers 7 bases. V lost 4 bases and J lost 4; bases outside the gene matches: 4. Germline CDR1 reads SNHLY; CDR2 reads FYNNEI. CDR3 length: 13 amino acids. The CDR3: CASSVAGEYEQYF. CDR3 nucleotides: TGTGCCAGCAGTGTAGCGGGCGAATACGAGCAGTACTTC.

This chain links TRBV29-1 with TRBJ1-4; TRBD1 agrees at 9 bases. Trimming at V came to 6 bases and at J to 5 bases, leaving 7 bases not matched to a gene. Germline V lookup: CDR1 SQVTM, CDR2 ANQGSEA. This CDR3 comprises 14 residues. The CDR3: CSVRGTGINEKLFF. The CDR3 DNA is TGCAGCGTCCGAGGGACAGGGATCAATGAAAAACTGTTTTTT.

This clonotype showed up many times. The chain is built from TRBV20-1 and TRBJ2-1, with TRBD2 matching over 12 bases. Germline assignment: CDR1 DFQATT and CDR2 SNEGSKA (reference sequence). V lost 0 bases and J lost 3; bases outside the gene matches: 12. This CDR3 has 19 residues. CDR3 protein: CSARDKRASGRAGYNEQFF. The CDR3 DNA reads TGCAGTGCTAGAGATAAAAGGGCTAGCGGGAGGGCAGGCTACAATGAGCAGTTCTTC.

This clonotype appeared a few times. The V and J genes are TRBV12-3 or TRBV12-4 and TRBJ2-7, with D hard to call. The CDR3 sequence is 17 residues long. V lost 4 bases, J lost 3 bases, and 22 bases lay in between. The CDR3 is CASSSGSDLWIVYEQYF. Here the CDR3 DNA reads TGTGCCAGCAGTTCCGGGTCCGACCTCTGGATTGTCTACGAGCAGTACTTC.

This clonotype has just a few counts. The chain recombines TRBV5-1 with TRBJ2-1; 13 positions agree with TRBD2. After removal of 4 bases from V and 4 bases from J, the junction contained 8 bases not matched to a gene. CDR3 length: 17 amino acids. The germline V gene encodes CDR1 SGHRS and CDR2 YFSETQ. The CDR3 bases are TGCGCCAGCAGCCATCAACTAGCGGGAGGGAGTTACAATGAGCAGTTCTTC. It encodes CASSHQLAGGSYNEQFF.

This clonotype was detected only a few times. The chain links TRBV20-1 to TRBJ2-7; 7 bases line up with TRBD2. Germline values: CDR1 DFQATT, CDR2 SNEGSKA (reference sequence). V lost 0 bases to trimming and J lost 7 bases; unmatched junction nucleotides: 12. The CDR3 length is 15 residues. CDR3: CSARDFKRGPGEQYF. CDR3 DNA sequence: TGCAGTGCTAGAGATTTTAAGCGGGGCCCGGGTGAGCAGTACTTC.

CDR3: CASSHTAPGPYEQYF. DNA for the CDR3: TGTGCCAGCAGTCATACAGCGCCGGGCCCATACGAGCAGTACTTC. J is TRBJ2-7 and V is TRBV7-3; D call uncertain. The ends were cut back, 6 bases at V and 4 bases at J, with 19 bases in the middle. Germline CDR1 and CDR2: SGHTA and FQGTGA. The length of the CDR3 is 15 residues.

This clonotype was found many times. The chain combines TRBV9 with TRBJ2-1; TRBD2 aligns across 11 bases. Per germline, CDR1 SGDLS and CDR2 YYNGEE. After removal of 3 bases from V and 5 bases from J, the junction contained 4 bases not matched to a gene. This CDR3 has 15 residues. The CDR3 loop is CASSARLAGNNEQFF. For the CDR3, the DNA is TGTGCCAGCAGCGCCCGACTAGCGGGGAACAATGAGCAGTTCTTC.

This clonotype came up a few times. The chain has TRBV7-2 and TRBJ2-1; TRBD1 matches at 10 bases. V was clipped by 0 bases and J by 6 bases; unmatched bases: 5. CDR3 length: 16 residues. The germline CDR1 and CDR2 sequences are SGHTA and FQGNSA. As DNA, the CDR3 is TGTGCCAGCAGCTTAGCGGGGACAGGGGATTTCAATGAGCAGTTCTTC. Residues: CASSLAGTGDFNEQFF.

The J gene is TRBJ2-7, the V gene TRBV20-1; 12 positions agree with TRBD1. The trim removed 0 bases at V and 7 bases at J, leaving 7 bases unmatched. The CDR3 runs to 15 residues. From germline, CDR1 is DFQATT and CDR2 SNEGSKA (reference sequence). Written as DNA, the CDR3 is TGCAGTGCTAGAGACCCGGGACAGGGGGCTGTTGAGCAGTACTTC. Translating it yields CSARDPGQGAVEQYF.

The chain couples TRBV28 to TRBJ1-4; D is ambiguous. Germline-derived CDR1 and CDR2 are MDHEN and SYDVKM. The CDR3 loop spans 13 amino acids. The V end was cut by 11 bases, the J end by 0 bases, with 10 bases between. DNA of the CDR3: TGTGCCGCCGCGCCTTCAACTAATGAAAAACTGTTTTTT. This codes for CAAAPSTNEKLFF.

In this sample, this clonotype turned up a few times. The chain recombines TRBV3-1 with TRBJ2-7; the D is unclear. Germline V gene data show CDR1 as LGHDT and CDR2 as YNNKEL (reference sequence). V lost 0 bases and J lost 3, with 12 bases in between. This CDR3 comprises 15 residues. The DNA for the CDR3 is TGTGCCAGCAGCCAAGATCGAACTCAAAACTACGAGCAGTACTTC. Amino acid sequence: CASSQDRTQNYEQYF.